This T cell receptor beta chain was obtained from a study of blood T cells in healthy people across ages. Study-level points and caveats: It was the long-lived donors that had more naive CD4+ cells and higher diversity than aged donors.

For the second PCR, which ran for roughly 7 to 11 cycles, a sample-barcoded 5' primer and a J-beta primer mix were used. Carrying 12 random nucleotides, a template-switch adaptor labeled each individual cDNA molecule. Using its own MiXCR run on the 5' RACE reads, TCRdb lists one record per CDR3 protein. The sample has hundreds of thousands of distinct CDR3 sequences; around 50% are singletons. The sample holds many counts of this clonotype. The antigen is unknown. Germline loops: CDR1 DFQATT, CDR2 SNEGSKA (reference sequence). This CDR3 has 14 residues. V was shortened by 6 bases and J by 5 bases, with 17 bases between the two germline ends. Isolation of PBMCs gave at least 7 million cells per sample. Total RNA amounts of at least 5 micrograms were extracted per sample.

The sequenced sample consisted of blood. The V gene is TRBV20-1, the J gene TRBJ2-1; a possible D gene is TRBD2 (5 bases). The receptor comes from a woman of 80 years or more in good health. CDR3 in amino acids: CSAPADLTNNEQFF. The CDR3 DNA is TGCAGTGCCCCGGCGGACTTAACCAACAATGAGCAGTTCTTC.